The clone carrying this T cell receptor (beta chain) was found many times. No antigen is known for it. The data originate from a study of early T cells in non-severe SARS-CoV-2 infection. Study conclusions and caveats: Anti-spike CD8 specificities were favored by VDJdb matching, whose results missed private and CD4 specificities.

This CDR3 region has 14 residues. V trimming: 6 bases; J trimming: 4 bases; junction bases outside the gene matches: 5. Germline CDR1 reads MNHEY; CDR2 reads SVGEGT. Molecules of cDNA were individually given unique molecular identifiers that were attached to them. Each CDR3 protein gets one entry after TCRdb re-called the 5' RACE reads with MiXCR. The sample has more than 85,000 distinct CDR3 sequences, 13% seen once. This TCR was sampled from an adult who was a healthcare worker with PCR-confirmed SARS-CoV-2 infection or an uninfected control (not recorded which). V is TRBV6-2 or TRBV6-3 and J is TRBJ2-5; 10 bases agree with TRBD2. Material: whole blood. This chain's CDR3 is CASRRAGGSETQYF. The CDR3 DNA follows: TGTGCCAGCAGGAGAGCGGGAGGGTCAGAGACCCAGTACTTC.